This TCR beta chain is from a study of prognosis after radiotherapy for stage I lung cancer. Overall study: Operability status for all non-small cell lung cancer patients was recorded as medically inoperable.

Looked up from germline, CDR1 is SNHLY and CDR2 is FYNNEI. With V trimmed by 9 bases and J by 7 bases, 10 bases remained unmatched. The CDR3 loop spans 14 amino acids. This clonotype showed up many times. The antigen is not known. From genomic DNA, two-round multiplex PCR was used to amplify TCR beta CDR3. During first-round PCR, primers specific to each TRBV and TRBJ gene were used. TCRdb recomputed calls from the multiplex PCR reads with MiXCR, one row per CDR3 protein. The sample has nearly 25,000 distinct CDR3 sequences, roughly 34% seen once; the top ten hold approximately 67%. Study results and limitations: Counts of unique TCR clones fell following stereotactic body radiation therapy, median around 10,000 versus 6,900.

This specimen was PBMCs, taken before or after stereotactic body radiation therapy (not recorded which). The TCR originated in a donor of 50 years or more with non-small cell lung cancer. The chain carries TRBV2 and TRBJ1-5; the match to TRBD1 covers 9 bases. The CDR3 region is CASSPGQGVQPQHF. In nucleotides, the CDR3 is TGTGCCAGTAGCCCGGGACAGGGCGTGCAGCCCCAGCATTTT.